Listed below are T cell receptor beta chains from one sample, sequenced in a study of Graves' ophthalmopathy and Graves' hyperthyroidism. MiXCR, run by TCRdb on the multiplex PCR reads, gives a single entry per CDR3 protein. Among around 1,200,000 distinct CDR3 sequences listed, approximately 35% were seen once. Sequencing was performed on peripheral blood or thyroid tissue (not recorded which). The receptors were sampled from an adult man with Graves' hyperthyroidism. Each CDR3 is given with its conserved first and last residue. Each record gives: clone size, J gene, D gene, V gene, CDR3 protein, CDR3 DNA. The D gene is left open where the match is weak. Clone size, where shown, is once, few, many, or a class for clones that have expanded.

NA,TRBJ1-4,TRBD1,TRBV4-2,CASSLTGTGGNEKLFF,TGTGCCAGCAGCCTTACCGGGACAGGGGGCAACGAAAAACTGTTTTTT
many,TRBJ2-7,NA,TRBV7-2,CASSSRQASYEQYF,TGTGCCAGCAGCTCCCGACAGGCCTCCTACGAGCAGTACTTC
many,TRBJ2-7,NA,TRBV29-1,CSVEDPFYEQYF,TGCAGCGTTGAAGATCCCTTCTACGAGCAGTACTTC
NA,TRBJ2-2,NA,TRBV5-1,CASSFLRHGAGELFF,TGCGCCAGCAGCTTTTTGAGGCATGGAGCAGGGGAGCTGTTTTTT
many,TRBJ1-1,NA,TRBV20-1,CSARRGADVGTEAFF,TGCAGTGCTAGAAGGGGGGCGGACGTTGGGACTGAAGCTTTCTTT
NA,TRBJ1-5,TRBD1,TRBV19,CASTMGPGGSLQPQHF,TGTGCCAGTACCATGGGGCCAGGGGGATCCCTCCAGCCCCAGCATTTT
NA,TRBJ2-5,TRBD2,TRBV24-1,CATSDLRREGLETQYF,TGTGCCACCAGTGATTTGCGGCGGGAGGGCCTGGAGACCCAGTACTTC
many,TRBJ1-2,NA,TRBV12-5,CASVTGSGYGYTF,TGTGCTAGTGTCACAGGGTCAGGCTATGGCTACACCTTC
NA,TRBJ1-4,TRBD1,TRBV3-1,CASSATGTGGEKLFF,TGTGCCAGCAGCGCGACCGGGACAGGAGGGGAAAAACTGTTTTTT
NA,TRBJ1-1,TRBD1,TRBV20-1,CSAKKPGQEGSEAFF,TGCAGTGCTAAGAAACCGGGACAGGAGGGGTCTGAAGCTTTCTTT
few,TRBJ2-5,TRBD2,TRBV6-2/TRBV6-3,CATLDGWGGTQYF,TGTGCCACCCTGGACGGCTGGGGGGGGACCCAGTACTTC